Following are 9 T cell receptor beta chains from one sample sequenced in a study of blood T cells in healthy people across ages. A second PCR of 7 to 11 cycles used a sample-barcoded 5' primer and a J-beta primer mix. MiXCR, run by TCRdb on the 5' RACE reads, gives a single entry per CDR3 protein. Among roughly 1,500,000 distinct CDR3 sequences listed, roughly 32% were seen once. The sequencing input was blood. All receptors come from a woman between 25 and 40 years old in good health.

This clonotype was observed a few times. The chain's CDR3 is CASSSNRIPTYEQYF. The CDR3 nucleotides are TGTGCCAGCAGCTCTAACAGGATTCCTACCTACGAGCAGTACTTC. The genes are TRBV13 and TRBJ2-7, with D perhaps matching TRBD1 (5 bases). CDR3 length: 15 amino acids. In germline, CDR1 is PRHDT, CDR2 FYEKMQ (reference sequence). Trimming took off 4 bases at V and 2 bases at J, with 15 bases between the two ends.

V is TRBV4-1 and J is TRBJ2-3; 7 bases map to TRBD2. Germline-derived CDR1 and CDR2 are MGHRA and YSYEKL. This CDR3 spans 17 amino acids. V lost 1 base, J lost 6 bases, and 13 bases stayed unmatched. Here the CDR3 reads CASSQVAGGGVTDTQYF. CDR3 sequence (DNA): TGCGCCAGCAGCCAAGTGGCTGGGGGGGGGGTTACGGATACGCAGTATTTT.

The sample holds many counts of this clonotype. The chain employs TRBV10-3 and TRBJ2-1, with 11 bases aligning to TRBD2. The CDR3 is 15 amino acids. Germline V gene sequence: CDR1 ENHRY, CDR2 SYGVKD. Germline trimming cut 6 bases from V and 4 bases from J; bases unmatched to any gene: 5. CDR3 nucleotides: TGTGCCATCAGCTCCGGGACTAGCGGTTACAATGAGCAGTTCTTC. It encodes CAISSGTSGYNEQFF.

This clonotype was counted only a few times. The CDR3 protein is CASKVGYTSSTDTQYF. The CDR3 DNA sequence: TGTGCCAGCAAGGTGGGGTACACCTCTAGCACAGATACGCAGTATTTT. The chain uses TRBV6-5 and TRBJ2-3; D is unresolved. V lost 7 bases and J 0 bases, leaving 17 bases between the germline ends. The CDR3 contains 16 residues. Per the germline V gene, CDR1 is MNHEY and CDR2 is SVGAGI.

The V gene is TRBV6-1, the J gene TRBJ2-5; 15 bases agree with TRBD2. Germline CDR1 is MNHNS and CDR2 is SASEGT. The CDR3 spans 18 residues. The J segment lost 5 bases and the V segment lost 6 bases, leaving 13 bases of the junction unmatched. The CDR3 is CASSEGLAGGTPEETQYF. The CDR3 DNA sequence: TGTGCCAGCAGCGAGGGACTAGCGGGGGGAACCCCCGAGGAGACCCAGTACTTC.

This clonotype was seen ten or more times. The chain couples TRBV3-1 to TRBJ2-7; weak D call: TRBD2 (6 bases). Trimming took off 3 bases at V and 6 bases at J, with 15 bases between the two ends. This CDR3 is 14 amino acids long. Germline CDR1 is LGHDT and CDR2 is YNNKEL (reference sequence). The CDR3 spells CASSQTSGRLEQYF. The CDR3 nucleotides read TGTGCCAGCAGCCAGACCAGTGGGAGGCTCGAGCAGTACTTC.

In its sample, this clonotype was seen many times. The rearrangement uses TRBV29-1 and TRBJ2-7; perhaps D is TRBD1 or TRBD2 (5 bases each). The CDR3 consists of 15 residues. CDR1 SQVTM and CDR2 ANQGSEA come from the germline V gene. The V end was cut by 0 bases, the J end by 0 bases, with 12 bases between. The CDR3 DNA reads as TGCAGCGTTGAAGATCACCCAGGGAGCTCCTACGAGCAGTACTTC. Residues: CSVEDHPGSSYEQYF.

CDR3 amino acids: CSAQTSGGAKDTQYF. The CDR3 DNA sequence: TGCAGTGCCCAGACTAGCGGGGGGGCCAAAGATACGCAGTATTTT. The V gene is TRBV20-1, the J gene TRBJ2-3; TRBD2 matches at 14 bases. V lost 6 bases to trimming and J lost 5 bases; unmatched junction nucleotides: 7. The germline gives CDR1 DFQATT, CDR2 SNEGSKA (reference sequence). This CDR3 spans 15 amino acids.

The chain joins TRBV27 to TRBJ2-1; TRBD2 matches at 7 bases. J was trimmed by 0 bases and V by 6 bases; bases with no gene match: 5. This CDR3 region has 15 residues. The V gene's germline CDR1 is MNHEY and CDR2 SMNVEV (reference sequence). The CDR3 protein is CASSVIAGSYNEQFF. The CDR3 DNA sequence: TGTGCCAGCAGCGTAATAGCGGGCTCCTACAATGAGCAGTTCTTC.